The entry below gives a single T cell receptor (beta chain) sequence along with its context. Its antigen is not identified. The data were obtained in a study of T cells in Graves' hyperthyroidism and ophthalmopathy. V was shortened by 7 bases and J by 1 base, with 22 bases between the two germline ends. Germline V gene sequence: CDR1 MNHNS, CDR2 SASEGT. This CDR3 comprises 17 residues. General observations from the study: Most thyroid-expanded clonotypes above 0.001 were also found in blood.

Hyperthyroidism was newly diagnosed in patients aged 18 to 65 (duration under 2 months). Clinical symptoms, serum thyroxine and TRAb, thyroid ultrasound and orbital computed tomography were used for the diagnoses. The authors obtained PBMCs from about 9 ml of fresh peripheral blood. RNA transcripts served as the template for amplifying TCR beta CDR3 regions. HTBI primers were the set used in a first-round RT-PCR of the TCR CDR3. TCRdb reprocessed the multiplex PCR reads via MiXCR and lists one record per CDR3 protein. The sample holds about 690,000 distinct CDR3 sequences, roughly 17% seen once. V and J are TRBV6-1 and TRBJ1-1; no firm D call. The material sequenced was blood. This receptor was identified in a man aged 50-60 years with Graves' hyperthyroidism. CDR3 amino acids: CASKGLSPDSTNTEAFF. Written as DNA, the CDR3 is TGTGCCAGCAAGGGATTATCCCCCGACTCGACGAACACTGAAGCTTTCTTT.